The next 20 T cell receptor beta chains were all read from a single sample in a study of T cell repertoires in cytomegalovirus infection. TCRdb redid the calling of the reads with MiXCR, one entry per CDR3 protein. The profile shows 200,000 to 250,000 distinct CDR3 sequences, around an eighth of them singletons. Sample: PBMCs. The receptors stem from a human donor in good health (CMV status not recorded). Some clones in this sample may be carry-over from other donors' samples.

About this clonotype: A much larger clone differs by one base, so this may be a read error. The V call is TRBV7-9, the J call TRBJ2-1; the D gene is possibly TRBD1 (6 bases). This CDR3 spans 15 amino acids. Germline V lookup: CDR1 SEHNR, CDR2 FQNEAQ (reference sequence). CDR3 nucleotides: TGTGCCAGCAGCGCATCAGGGGCCTCCGGAGGTGAGCAGTTATTC. It specifies CASSASGASGGEQLF.

This clonotype was seen many times. V and J are TRBV7-9 and TRBJ1-1, with TRBD1 as a possible D gene (6 bases). Per germline, CDR1 SEHNR and CDR2 FQNEAQ (reference sequence). Trimming left V 5 bases short and J 5 bases short, with 12 bases between. This CDR3 is built from 13 residues. The chain's CDR3 is CASSRGAGTEAFF. For the CDR3, the DNA is TGTGCCAGCAGCCGGGGGGCTGGGACTGAAGCTTTCTTT. Full variable domain (missing parts from reference TRBV7-9 and TRBJ1-1): DTGVSQNPRHKITKRGQNVTFRCDPISEHNRLYWYRQTLGQGPEFLTYFQNEAQLEKSRLLSDRFSAERPKGSFSTLEIQRTEQGDSAMYLCASSRGAGTEAFFGQGTRLTVV.

Note on this clonotype: With a much larger clone just one base away, this may be a read error. The chain uses TRBV29-1 and TRBJ1-1; 7 bases map to TRBD1. Germline values: CDR1 SQVTM, CDR2 ANQGSEA. With 5 bases clipped from V and 4 bases from J, the junction kept 10 bases outside the gene matches. CDR3 length equals 14 residues. The CDR3 DNA follows: TGCAGCGTTTACGAGGGGACAGTCAGCACTGAAGCTTTCTTT. Amino acids: CSVYEGTVSTEAFF. The variable domain in full, completed from reference TRBV29-1 and TRBJ1-1, reads SAVISQKPSRDICQRGTSLTIQCQVDSQVTMMFWYRQQPGQSLTLIATANQGSEATYESGFVIDKFPISRPNLTFSTLTVSNMSPEDSSIYLCSVYEGTVSTEAFFGQGTRLTVV.

The chain couples TRBV20-1 to TRBJ2-5, with D possibly TRBD2 on 6 matching bases. CDR3 size: 16 residues. Per the germline V gene, CDR1 is DFQATT and CDR2 is SNEGSKA (reference sequence). V was shortened by 6 bases and J by 1 base, with 21 bases between the two germline ends. CDR3 DNA sequence: TGCAGTGCCGATTCCTTTAGCGGAGCCTTCCAAGAGACCCAGTACTTC. This translates into CSADSFSGAFQETQYF.

This clonotype was picked up many times. The chain has TRBV7-2 and TRBJ2-7; 13 nucleotides agree with TRBD2. CDR1 and CDR2 (germline): SGHTA, FQGNSA. V lost 6 bases to trimming and J lost 3 bases; unmatched junction nucleotides: 5. This CDR3 has 15 amino acids. CDR3: CASRTTSGRVYEQYF. The CDR3 DNA is TGTGCCAGCAGAACCACTAGCGGGAGGGTCTACGAGCAGTACTTC.

This clonotype was picked up many times. V and J are TRBV14 and TRBJ1-5, with D possibly being TRBD1 (6 bases). Per germline, CDR1 SGHDN and CDR2 FVKESK. CDR3 length: 13 amino acids. The V gene lost 5 bases and the J gene lost 4 bases, with 9 bases spanning the gap. In DNA form, the CDR3 reads TGTGCCAGCAGCTTGGGGACAAATCAGCCCCAGCATTTT. It yields the protein CASSLGTNQPQHF.

The table lists this clonotype with many counts. The chain combines TRBV7-9 with TRBJ1-1; no clear D. Per germline, CDR1 SEHNR and CDR2 FQNEAQ (reference sequence). This CDR3 comprises 15 residues. The V end lost 5 bases, the J end lost 5 bases, and 18 bases lay between the germline ends. The CDR3 sequence is CASSAIRGTVTEAFF. The CDR3 DNA reads TGTGCCAGCAGCGCCATCCGGGGTACGGTGACTGAAGCTTTCTTT.

This clonotype was counted only a few times. V and J are TRBV7-9 and TRBJ2-7; 8 positions match TRBD1. The CDR3 is 15 residues long. CDR1 SEHNR and CDR2 FQNEAQ come from the germline V gene (reference sequence). Trimming at V came to 5 bases and at J to 1 base, leaving 7 bases not matched to a gene. The CDR3 sequence is CASSLQGATSYEQYF. The CDR3 DNA is TGTGCCAGCAGCCTTCAGGGGGCGACTTCCTACGAGCAGTACTTC.

The rearrangement joins TRBV9 to TRBJ2-3; TRBD2 matches 10 bases. V gave up 2 bases and J gave up 6 bases; unmatched junction bases: 6. The germline gives CDR1 SGDLS, CDR2 YYNGEE. The CDR3 contains 15 residues. CDR3 sequence reads: CASSVAGTSADTQYF. Here the CDR3 DNA reads TGTGCCAGCAGCGTCGCCGGGACTAGCGCCGATACGCAGTATTTT.

This chain uses TRBV3-1 with TRBJ2-1; 9 positions match TRBD1. V gave up 2 bases and J gave up 4 bases; unmatched junction bases: 3. The CDR3 contains 15 residues. CDR1 and CDR2 (germline): LGHDT, YNNKEL (reference sequence). The CDR3: CASSQNDRGYNEQFF. The CDR3 DNA reads TGTGCCAGCAGCCAAAATGACAGGGGGTACAATGAGCAGTTCTTC.

In this sample, this clonotype turned up many times. In DNA, the CDR3 is TGTGCCAGCAGCCCAAGGTGGCGGGTGTCTCCAAAAGAGACCCAGTACTTC. Protein: CASSPRWRVSPKETQYF. V gene TRBV7-2 combines with J gene TRBJ2-5, with D possibly TRBD2 on 5 matching bases. CDR1 SGHTA and CDR2 FQGNSA come from the germline V gene. V was clipped by 5 bases and J by 3 bases, with 22 bases between them. CDR3 size: 17 residues.

This clonotype was recorded at least ten times. The rearrangement links TRBV12-3 or TRBV12-4 to TRBJ1-1; D gene unclear. V lost 9 bases to trimming and J lost 4 bases, with 18 bases between them. The CDR3 loop spans 14 amino acids. CDR3 sequence (DNA): TGTGCCAGTCACCCTACGGACCGTCTCACTGAAGCTTTCTTT. This encodes CASHPTDRLTEAFF.

This clonotype was detected a few times. J is TRBJ1-2 and V is TRBV5-1; tentative D call: TRBD1 (6 bases). V was clipped by 0 bases and J by 6 bases, with 21 bases between them. CDR1 is SGHRS and CDR2 is YFSETQ in the germline V gene. The CDR3 loop spans 17 amino acids. CDR3 region: CASSLGGALGTSNGYTF. The CDR3 DNA sequence: TGCGCCAGCAGCTTGGGAGGAGCACTCGGGACATCGAATGGCTACACCTTC.

This clonotype was counted between two and nine times. V is TRBV12-3 or TRBV12-4 and J is TRBJ1-3; no firm D call. There are 10 residues in the CDR3. V shed 6 bases and J shed 7 bases, with 4 bases lying between them. The CDR3 sequence is CASRGNTIYF. CDR3 nucleotides: TGTGCCAGCAGGGGGAACACCATATATTTT.

The V gene is TRBV29-1, the J gene TRBJ2-1, with TRBD1 identical over 7 bases. CDR3 length: 13 amino acids. The trim removed 7 bases at V and 7 bases at J, leaving 10 bases unmatched. The V gene's germline CDR1 is SQVTM and CDR2 ANQGSEA. The CDR3 spells CSGYRGIGNEQFF. The CDR3 DNA follows: TGCAGCGGCTACAGGGGAATAGGTAATGAGCAGTTCTTC.

Comments on this clonotype: Being one base from a much bigger clone, this may be a read error. The rearrangement uses TRBV7-2 and TRBJ2-1, with D perhaps TRBD2 (6 bases). Germline V gives CDR1 SGHTA, CDR2 FQGNSA. The CDR3 is 13 residues long. The CDR3 region has the DNA TGTGCCAGCAGTCTACCTAGCGCCAATGAGCAGGTCTTC. Translation: CASSLPSANEQVF. The full variable domain, its missing parts supplied by reference TRBV7-2 and TRBJ2-1, is GAGVSQSPSNKVTEKGKDVELRCDPISGHTALYWYRQSLGQGLEFLIYFQGNSAPDKSGLPSDRFSAERTGGSVSTLTIQRTQQEDSAVYLCASSLPSANEQVFGPGTRLTVL.

This chain uses TRBV12-3 or TRBV12-4 with TRBJ2-3; 10 bases fit TRBD2. There are 19 residues in the CDR3. Unmatched junction bases numbered 12, after V lost 3 bases and J lost 0 bases. The DNA of the CDR3 is TGTGCCAGCAGTTTTCGGCTAGCGGGAGTCTTTTCTAGCACAGATACGCAGTATTTT. Translating it yields CASSFRLAGVFSSTDTQYF.

In this sample, this clonotype turned up many times. The DNA for the CDR3 is TGTGCCAGCAGCTCCATCTTGGGGGCTTCTAACTATGGCTACACCTTC. This gives the protein CASSSILGASNYGYTF. The chain combines TRBV7-2 with TRBJ1-2; TRBD1 might be the D (6 bases). The CDR3 covers 16 residues. Trimming stripped 4 bases from V and 0 bases from J, with 15 bases between. Germline V gene data show CDR1 as SGHTA and CDR2 as FQGNSA. Variable domain in full (rest from reference TRBV7-2 and TRBJ1-2): GAGVSQSPSNKVTEKGKDVELRCDPISGHTALYWYRQSLGQGLEFLIYFQGNSAPDKSGLPSDRFSAERTGGSVSTLTIQRTQQEDSAVYLCASSSILGASNYGYTFGSGTRLTVV.

The chain combines TRBV12-3 or TRBV12-4 with TRBJ1-2, with D possibly TRBD1 on 6 matching bases. V was trimmed by 8 bases and J by 2 bases, leaving 9 bases between them. The CDR3 extends over 12 amino acids. CDR3 DNA sequence: TGTGCCAGCCGAGGGGGGAACTATGGCTACACCTTC. It translates to CASRGGNYGYTF.

Ten or more counts support this clonotype. The rearrangement links TRBV5-1 to TRBJ2-7; 10 bases are a match to TRBD2. The germline CDR1 and CDR2 sequences are SGHRS and YFSETQ. V trimming: 5 bases; J trimming: 6 bases; junction bases outside the gene matches: 11. The CDR3 spans 15 residues. The CDR3 reads CASSLLGTSATEQYF. CDR3 DNA: TGCGCCAGCAGTCTTCTCGGGACTAGCGCTACCGAGCAGTACTTC.